The T cell receptor (beta chain) under discussion was sequenced for a study of memory CD4+ T cells and cytomegalovirus serostatus. Notes on the study in general: Median bootstrapped AUC for CMV status was around 0.95 originally, less than 0.93 US-trained.

The CDR3 length is 16 residues. V was pared by 4 bases and J by 4 bases, with 19 bases between. Germline assignment: CDR1 LGHNA and CDR2 YNFKEQ. Concerning this clone itself: As yet, its antigen is unknown.

The sort gate was single viable CD3+CD4+CD8-CD45RO+ cells for memory CD4+ T cells. Serostatus was set by detecting CMV pp150, pp28, p38, p52 IgG. The repertoire was sequenced with immunoSEQ multiplex PCR; TCRdb's copy has only in-frame clones and lacks some. Found here are about 46,000 clones, roughly 73% of them singletons; the top ten hold approximately 0.58%. The sample consisted of memory CD4+ T cells from blood. The chain is built from TRBV4-2 and TRBJ2-5, with D perhaps given as TRBD1 or TRBD2 (5 bases each). The receptor's source is an adult in good health and CMV-seronegative. The DNA of the CDR3 is TGTGCCAGCAGCCGAACTGAGGGGCCTGGGGGAGAGACCCAGTACTTC. Its protein product is CASSRTEGPGGETQYF.